These 13 T cell receptor beta chains came from one sample sequenced in a study of cytomegalovirus exposure and HLA in healthy donors. Data came from immunoSEQ multiplex PCR; TCRdb stores just in-frame clones and leaves some out. The top ten hold approximately 0.94% of the sample, which has some 60,000 clones, around 96% seen once. The sequenced sample consisted of PBMCs. The origin of the receptors is a man aged 18 to 29 in good health and CMV-seronegative.

This clone occurred many times. The rearrangement joins TRBV7-9 to TRBJ1-5, with D perhaps TRBD1 (6 bases). The CDR3 runs to 12 residues. Germline CDR1 is SEHNR and CDR2 is FQNEAQ (reference sequence). Between the trimmed V and J ends, which lost 4 bases and 11 bases, there was a span of 12 bases. CDR3 in DNA: TGTGCCAGCAGCTACGGCCCAGGGGCCCAGCATTTT. It specifies CASSYGPGAQHF.

J is TRBJ2-7 and V is TRBV9, with 9 bases that match TRBD1. Germline CDR1 reads SGDLS; CDR2 reads YYNGEE. With V trimmed by 4 bases and J by 3 bases, 8 bases remained unmatched. The CDR3 has 15 residues. The CDR3 region has the DNA TGTGCCAGCAGCCTCGGTGGGGGACAGGGCTACGAGCAGTACTTC. Translation: CASSLGGGQGYEQYF.

The chain couples TRBV11-2 to TRBJ2-1, with D possibly being TRBD2 (5 bases). Germline V gene lookup returns CDR1 SGHAT and CDR2 FQNNGV. V was trimmed by 2 bases and J by 4 bases, leaving 6 bases between them. The CDR3 length is 13 residues. CDR3 region: CASSLREYNEQFF. CDR3 nucleotides: TGTGCCAGCAGCTTACGGGAATACAATGAGCAGTTCTTC.

The rearrangement joins TRBV19 to TRBJ2-7; 7 bases map to TRBD2. The germline V gene has CDR1 LNHDA and CDR2 SQIVND (reference sequence). This CDR3 comprises 14 residues. V was clipped by 5 bases and J by 1 base; unmatched bases: 5. The CDR3 DNA is TGTGCCAGTAGTGTGCTAGCGGAATCCTACGAGCAGTACTTC. This translates into CASSVLAESYEQYF.

The rearrangement uses TRBV11-2 and TRBJ2-1; TRBD2 matches 7 bases. In germline, CDR1 is SGHAT, CDR2 FQNNGV. CDR3 length: 14 amino acids. V was pared by 5 bases and J by 3 bases, with 4 bases of the junction left unmatched. In DNA form, the CDR3 reads TGTGCCAGCAGCGCAAGCGGGGACTACAATGAGCAGTTCTTC. This translates into CASSASGDYNEQFF.

The chain carries TRBV15 and TRBJ2-5, with D tentatively TRBD2 (7 bases). Germline values: CDR1 LNHNV, CDR2 YYDKDF (reference sequence). The CDR3 has 17 residues. The V gene lost 3 bases and the J gene lost 2 bases, with 19 bases spanning the gap. As DNA, the CDR3 is TGTGCCACCAGCAGGCGCCGGGGAGGGGGGACACAAGAGACCCAGTACTTC. Its translation: CATSRRRGGGTQETQYF.

This sequence joins TRBV4-1 and TRBJ2-1; 11 nucleotides align to TRBD2. V shed 1 base and J 6 bases; nucleotides not matched to a gene: 2. Germline CDR1 MGHRA, CDR2 YSYEKL. There are 15 residues in the CDR3. CDR3 DNA sequence: TGCGCCAGCAGCCAAGTGGGACTAGCGGCCAATGAGCAGTTCTTC. Its protein is CASSQVGLAANEQFF.

The genes are TRBV27 and TRBJ2-7; 14 nucleotides line up with TRBD2. This CDR3 is built from 16 residues. V dropped 5 bases and J dropped 0; count of bases not matched to a gene: 3. Germline V CDR1 and CDR2: MNHEY, SMNVEV (reference sequence). CDR3 in DNA: TGTGCCAGCAGTCTGGGGACTAGCGGGAGCTCCTACGAGCAGTACTTC. Its translation: CASSLGTSGSSYEQYF.

J is TRBJ2-7 and V is TRBV6-1; a possible D gene is TRBD2 (6 bases). V was clipped by 0 bases and J by 2 bases, with 17 bases between them. Germline CDR1 and CDR2: MNHNS and SASEGT. There are 17 residues in the CDR3. The CDR3 DNA sequence: TGTGCCAGCAGTGAAGCGCGAGCCGGGACTCTTGCCTACGAGCAGTACTTC. Its translation: CASSEARAGTLAYEQYF.

The chain uses TRBV2 and TRBJ2-5; TRBD2 matches at 9 bases. V dropped 2 bases and J dropped 7; count of bases not matched to a gene: 8. This CDR3 comprises 15 residues. Germline V gene data show CDR1 as SNHLY and CDR2 as FYNNEI. In nucleotides, the CDR3 is TGTGCCAGCAGTGAATCGGCGGGAGGGGGGGGGACCCAGTACTTC. This codes for CASSESAGGGGTQYF.

The J gene is TRBJ2-7, the V gene TRBV2; tentative D call: TRBD2 (5 bases). CDR3 size: 13 residues. Between the trimmed V and J ends, which lost 5 bases and 9 bases, there was a span of 17 bases. Per the germline V gene, CDR1 is SNHLY and CDR2 is FYNNEI. The DNA of the CDR3 is TGTGCCAGCAGTAAGTTCGGGCTGGACTCGCAGTACTTC. It yields the protein CASSKFGLDSQYF. Based on the CDR3 plus reference TRBV2 and TRBJ2-7, the full variable domain is EPEVTQTPSHQVTQMGQEVILRCVPISNHLYFYWYRQILGQKVEFLVSFYNNEISEKSEIFDDQFSVERPDGSNFTLKIRSTKLEDSAMYFCASSKFGLDSQYFGPGTRLTVT.

This chain connects TRBV27 to TRBJ2-5; 13 nucleotides match TRBD2. The germline gives CDR1 MNHEY, CDR2 SMNVEV (reference sequence). This CDR3 region has 15 residues. The V and J ends lost 2 bases and 4 bases, in that order; junction bases with no gene match: 1. Here the CDR3 DNA reads TGTGCCAGCAGTTTAGGGACTAGCGGGATAGAGACCCAGTACTTC. Translated, it gives CASSLGTSGIETQYF.

This chain joins TRBV5-1 and TRBJ2-7; 9 bases are shared with TRBD2. The CDR3 extends over 15 amino acids. V shed 0 bases and J 2 bases; nucleotides not matched to a gene: 3. Germline V gene lookup returns CDR1 SGHRS and CDR2 YFSETQ. CDR3 in amino acids: CASSLVVAGAYEQYF. For the CDR3, the DNA is TGCGCCAGCAGCTTGGTAGTAGCGGGGGCCTACGAGCAGTACTTC. Complete variable domain (other parts from reference TRBV5-1 and TRBJ2-7): KAGVTQTPRYLIKTRGQQVTLSCSPISGHRSVSWYQQTPGQGLQFLFEYFSETQRNKGNFPGRFSGRQFSNSRSEMNVSTLELGDSALYLCASSLVVAGAYEQYFGPGTRLTVT.